Below, 25 T cell receptor beta chains from the same sample are listed, as sequenced in a study of blood T cell repertoires in COVID-19. TCRdb keeps only in-frame clones here, not all; method: immunoSEQ multiplex PCR. The sample carries more than 45,000 clones, approximately 84% recorded once. The specimen was peripheral blood. Every receptor here comes from a human donor in a cohort sampled during active COVID-19.

The chain recombines TRBV6-5 with TRBJ1-2; a possible D gene is TRBD1 (6 bases). Looked up from germline, CDR1 is MNHEY and CDR2 is SVGAGI. Deletions cut 0 bases from V and 4 bases from J, with 12 bases between. The CDR3 sequence is 15 residues long. The CDR3 here is CASSYSLGQIYGYTF. The CDR3 nucleotides read TGTGCCAGCAGTTACTCCCTCGGACAGATCTATGGCTACACCTTC.

The chain uses TRBV3-1 (or the pseudogene TRBV3-2) and TRBJ2-7, with D tentatively TRBD2 (6 bases). CDR3 size: 17 residues. Germline CDR1 is LGHDT and CDR2 is YNNKEL (reference sequence). V was trimmed by 0 bases and J by 6 bases, leaving 21 bases between them. This CDR3 is CASSQDLPGGPRGEQYF. CDR3 nucleotides: TGTGCCAGCAGCCAAGATCTACCCGGGGGTCCCCGTGGCGAGCAGTACTTC.

The sample holds one count of this clone. The chain employs TRBV11-2 and TRBJ2-5; maybe TRBD2 (5 bases). V was cut by 5 bases and J by 2 bases, with 9 bases left in between. CDR1 SGHAT and CDR2 FQNNGV come from the germline V gene. CDR3 length: 13 residues. The CDR3 sequence is CASSHGLQETQYF. The CDR3 DNA reads TGTGCCAGCAGCCACGGACTTCAAGAGACCCAGTACTTC.

The chain recombines TRBV14 with TRBJ1-6; D uncertain. Trimming removed 6 bases at V and 8 bases at J, with 20 bases between. The CDR3 consists of 16 residues. Germline CDR1 SGHDN, CDR2 FVKESK. The CDR3: CASSHGLGSSDSPLHF. DNA for the CDR3: TGTGCCAGCAGTCACGGACTTGGGAGTTCGGATTCACCCCTCCACTTT.

This clone showed up just once. This chain links TRBV9 with TRBJ2-5, with 8 bases identical to TRBD1. The V gene's germline CDR1 is SGDLS and CDR2 YYNGEE. The J segment lost 4 bases and the V segment lost 0 bases, leaving 8 bases of the junction unmatched. CDR3 length equals 16 residues. Here the CDR3 DNA reads TGTGCCAGCAGCGTAGTCGGAAGACAGGGGCGAGAGACCCAGTACTTC. It translates to CASSVVGRQGRETQYF.

This clone has just one count. V is TRBV7-2 and J is TRBJ2-3; maybe TRBD2 (6 bases). Trimming took 5 bases from V and 6 from J, leaving 18 bases between them. Germline V CDR1 and CDR2: SGHTA, FQGNSA. The CDR3 spans 15 residues. Here the CDR3 reads CASSLGGLSTDTQYF. The CDR3 nucleotides read TGTGCCAGCAGCCTGGGGGGACTGTCAACGGATACGCAGTATTTT.

J is TRBJ1-2 and V is TRBV5-6; D is unresolved. This CDR3 contains 13 residues. Trimming removed 2 bases at V and 7 bases at J, with 12 bases between. Looked up from germline, CDR1 is SGHDT and CDR2 is YYEEEE. The CDR3: CASSFSGGGGYTF. DNA for the CDR3: TGTGCCAGCAGCTTTTCGGGAGGCGGTGGCTACACCTTC.

V is TRBV7-3 and J is TRBJ2-2; D not certain. V lost 3 bases to trimming and J lost 6 bases, with 5 bases between them. The germline V gene has CDR1 SGHTA and CDR2 FQGTGA. The CDR3 runs to 12 residues. The CDR3 here is CASSFQAGELFF. The DNA for the CDR3 is TGTGCCAGCAGCTTTCAGGCCGGGGAGCTGTTTTTT.

Of note for this clone: Other nucleotide sequences in the sample specify the same CDR3. The V and J genes are TRBV5-1 and TRBJ2-5, with a possible D match to TRBD2 (5 bases). The germline V gene has CDR1 SGHRS and CDR2 YFSETQ. The CDR3 is 13 amino acids. The V end lost 0 bases, the J end lost 4 bases, and 7 bases lay between the germline ends. The CDR3 region is CASSLGRGETQYF. CDR3 sequence (DNA): TGCGCCAGCAGCTTGGGCCGGGGAGAGACCCAGTACTTC.

The J gene is TRBJ2-7, the V gene TRBV11-3; D is possibly TRBD1 (5 bases). Germline CDR1 SGHNT, CDR2 YENEEA. The CDR3 contains 14 residues. V was clipped by 2 bases and J by 2 bases, with 10 bases between them. CDR3 nucleotide sequence: TGTGCCAGCAGCTTACGAGACAGACCCTACGAGCAGTACTTC. Translation: CASSLRDRPYEQYF.

The chain carries TRBV2 and TRBJ1-2; D remains unclear. This CDR3 contains 14 residues. Germline values: CDR1 SNHLY, CDR2 FYNNEI. The V end lost 2 bases, the J end lost 4 bases, and 11 bases lay between the germline ends. In DNA form, the CDR3 reads TGTGCCAGCAGTGAAAAGGCAGGTCGCTATGGCTACACCTTC. This encodes CASSEKAGRYGYTF.

The chain recombines TRBV27 with TRBJ2-7; 10 nucleotides agree with TRBD1. CDR1 is MNHEY, CDR2 SMNVEV, per germline (reference sequence). Trimming at V came to 7 bases and at J to 5 bases, leaving 11 bases not matched to a gene. This CDR3 spans 15 amino acids. The CDR3 coding sequence is TGTGCCAGCACCCGGCCGGGACAGGGGTTCAACGAGCAGTACTTC. Translated, it gives CASTRPGQGFNEQYF.

This clone was counted once. The chain employs TRBV5-4 and TRBJ2-1; D possibly corresponds to TRBD2 (6 bases). Trimming took off 0 bases at V and 15 bases at J, with 13 bases between the two ends. This CDR3 has 12 residues. Germline CDR1 SGHNT, CDR2 YYREEE (reference sequence). The CDR3 DNA reads TGTGCCAGCAGCTTGGACTTAGCGGTAGGGTTCTTC. Its translation: CASSLDLAVGFF.

This rearrangement joins TRBV21-1 to TRBJ1-3; the listed D gene, TRBD1, was not tested against the DNA. TRBV21-1 is flagged as a pseudogene. CDR3 size: 18 residues. Here the CDR3 reads CASSKEGDYRGRSNTIYF. The CDR3 DNA follows: TGTGCCAGCAGCAAAGAGGGGGATTACAGGGGAAGGTCGAACACCATATATTTT.

The rearrangement uses TRBV20-1 and TRBJ2-5; 11 bases fit TRBD2. Unmatched junction bases numbered 9, after V lost 3 bases and J lost 0 bases. Germline values: CDR1 DFQATT, CDR2 SNEGSKA (reference sequence). The CDR3 extends over 17 amino acids. CDR3 sequence reads: CSASTGLAVLYQETQYF. The CDR3 DNA reads as TGCAGTGCTAGTACGGGACTAGCGGTTCTGTACCAAGAGACCCAGTACTTC.

The V call is TRBV30, the J call TRBJ2-1, with 8 nucleotides matching TRBD1. Germline CDR1 GTSNPN, CDR2 SVGIG (reference sequence). The CDR3 is 11 amino acids. Trimming took 4 bases from V and 11 from J; bases not matched to a gene: 4. CDR3 DNA sequence: TGTGCCTGGACAGGGGGCCATAAGCAGTTCTTC. This gives the protein CAWTGGHKQFF.

The gene calls are TRBV27 and TRBJ2-1; 8 nucleotides line up with TRBD2. The CDR3 sequence is 14 residues long. Losses at the gene ends were 7 bases for V and 5 bases for J; bases not matched to a gene: 7. Per the germline V gene, CDR1 is MNHEY and CDR2 is SMNVEV (reference sequence). For the CDR3, the DNA is TGTGCCAGCACGGGGGGGATGAGAAACAATGAGCAGTTCTTC. As protein: CASTGGMRNNEQFF.

J is TRBJ2-1 and V is TRBV2; TRBD2 might be the D (5 bases). V lost 7 bases and J lost 5, with 21 bases in between. The germline V gene has CDR1 SNHLY and CDR2 FYNNEI. The CDR3 loop spans 16 amino acids. CDR3 loop: CASTSVDVLEDNEQFF. The CDR3 DNA is TGTGCCAGCACCTCGGTAGACGTACTGGAGGACAATGAGCAGTTCTTC.

The CDR3 coding sequence is TGTGCCAGCTCAACCGACAGTCATTACGAGCAGTACTTC. Its translation is CASSTDSHYEQYF. The genes are TRBV18 and TRBJ2-7, with D possibly matching TRBD1 (5 bases). The CDR3 contains 13 residues. V was pared by 5 bases and J by 4 bases, with 12 bases between. CDR1 KGHSH and CDR2 LQKENI come from the germline V gene.

The chain uses TRBV19 and TRBJ1-1; D is possibly TRBD1 (5 bases). In germline, CDR1 is LNHDA, CDR2 SQIVND (reference sequence). V shed 4 bases and J shed 5 bases, with 14 bases lying between them. CDR3 length: 14 residues. In DNA, the CDR3 is TGTGCCAGTAGTAGGGCCCCAGGGTTTACTGAAGCTTTCTTT. This codes for CASSRAPGFTEAFF.

In DNA form, the CDR3 reads TGCGCCAGCAGTCGCAACTCTAGCGGGGGGACCCTCTACGAGCAGTACTTC. Amino acids: CASSRNSSGGTLYEQYF. The chain joins TRBV23-1 to TRBJ2-7; 11 nucleotides line up with TRBD2. TRBV23-1 counts as an open reading frame of uncertain function. Losses at the gene ends were 4 bases for V and 3 bases for J; bases not matched to a gene: 11. CDR3 size: 17 residues.

This clone has only a few counts. This chain joins TRBV7-9 and TRBJ1-6, with 12 positions matching TRBD1. The CDR3 consists of 15 residues. V gave up 5 bases and J gave up 9 bases; unmatched junction bases: 5. CDR1 and CDR2 (germline): SEHNR, FQNEAQ (reference sequence). The CDR3 sequence: CASSPRDRGLSPLHF. DNA of the CDR3: TGTGCCAGCAGCCCGCGGGACAGGGGGCTTTCACCCCTCCACTTT.

The genes are TRBV29-1 and TRBJ2-3; possible D gene TRBD1, 5 bases. The CDR3 is 12 residues long. CDR1 is SQVTM and CDR2 is ANQGSEA in the germline V gene. V lost 4 bases, J lost 0 bases, and 5 bases lay in between. The CDR3 DNA is TGCAGCGTTGGGGGCAGCACAGATACGCAGTATTTT. Its protein product is CSVGGSTDTQYF.

Many counts were recorded for this clone. V gene TRBV7-2 combines with J gene TRBJ2-2; the match to TRBD2 covers 14 bases. Germline trimming cut 3 bases from V and 11 bases from J; bases unmatched to any gene: 14. Germline loops: CDR1 SGHTA, CDR2 FQGNSA. This CDR3 is 18 amino acids long. The CDR3 loop is CASSLGLAGASDRRELFF. CDR3 sequence (DNA): TGTGCCAGCAGCTTGGGACTAGCGGGGGCCTCCGATCGTCGTGAGCTGTTTTTT.

This chain joins TRBV5-1 and TRBJ2-3; 10 bases are shared with TRBD2. The V gene's germline CDR1 is SGHRS and CDR2 YFSETQ. Trimming removed 5 bases from V and 1 base from J; junction bases left unmatched: 7. This CDR3 spans 16 amino acids. CDR3 DNA: TGCGCCAGCAGTGAGCGGGGGGGCCGAGGCACAGATACGCAGTATTTT. Its protein is CASSERGGRGTDTQYF.